These 29 T cell receptor beta chains share one sample of origin, sequenced in a study of T cells in Graves' hyperthyroidism and ophthalmopathy. TCR beta CDR3 region amplification was performed from RNA transcripts. HTBI primers were the set used in a first-round RT-PCR of the TCR CDR3. TCRdb ran MiXCR on the multiplex PCR reads and lists one entry per CDR3 protein. Of under 350,000 distinct CDR3 sequences listed, 18% are singletons. The sequencing input was blood. All receptors come from a woman aged 45-60 years with Graves' hyperthyroidism.

This clonotype occurred a few times. The chain's CDR3 is CASSSGTGPDEQFF. The CDR3 bases are TGTGCCAGCAGTTCCGGGACAGGGCCGGATGAGCAGTTCTTC. The rearrangement links TRBV5-6 to TRBJ2-1, with 9 bases fitting TRBD1. V trimming: 5 bases; J trimming: 8 bases; junction bases outside the gene matches: 8. The CDR3 spans 14 residues. The germline V gene encodes CDR1 SGHDT and CDR2 YYEEEE. Based on the CDR3 plus reference TRBV5-6 and TRBJ2-1, the full variable domain is DAGVTQSPTHLIKTRGQQVTLRCSPKSGHDTVSWYQQALGQGPQFIFQYYEEEERQRGNFPDRFSGHQFPNYSSELNVNALLLGDSALYLCASSSGTGPDEQFFGPGTRLTVL.

This clonotype was found many times. J is TRBJ1-2 and V is TRBV20-1, with 7 nucleotides matching TRBD1. CDR3 size: 14 residues. The germline gives CDR1 DFQATT, CDR2 SNEGSKA (reference sequence). V trimming: 2 bases; J trimming: 4 bases; junction bases outside the gene matches: 7. CDR3 in DNA: TGCAGTGCTAGATCCCGGGACAGCCTCTATGGCTACACCTTC. Its protein is CSARSRDSLYGYTF.

This clonotype came up many times. This may come from a read error, since a much larger clone is one base off. The V call is TRBV3-1, the J call TRBJ2-2; D unclear. V lost 1 base to trimming and J lost 6 bases, with 3 bases between them. Per germline, CDR1 LGHDT and CDR2 YNNKEL (reference sequence). This CDR3 has 12 residues. The CDR3 bases are TGTGCCAGCAGCCAAGGCCCCGGGGAGCTGTTTTTT. Its translation: CASSQGPGELFF.

This clonotype was recorded at least ten times. V and J are TRBV7-9 and TRBJ2-1, with D tentatively TRBD2 (5 bases). Germline V CDR1 and CDR2: SEHNR, FQNEAQ (reference sequence). CDR3 length equals 14 residues. V shed 3 bases and J shed 0 bases, with 6 bases lying between them. The CDR3 region is CASSLGSSYNEQFF. In DNA form, the CDR3 reads TGTGCCAGCAGCTTGGGGAGCTCCTACAATGAGCAGTTCTTC.

The sample holds a few counts of this clonotype. V and J are TRBV20-1 and TRBJ1-2, with D unclear. V lost 6 bases and J 5 bases, leaving 19 bases between the germline ends. Germline V gives CDR1 DFQATT, CDR2 SNEGSKA (reference sequence). CDR3 length: 14 residues. DNA of the CDR3: TGCAGTGCCCCCCGGCCGGCCGAGGATTATGGCTACACCTTC. Its translation: CSAPRPAEDYGYTF.

V usage is TRBV29-1 and J usage is TRBJ2-2, with 10 nucleotides matching TRBD2. The germline gives CDR1 SQVTM, CDR2 ANQGSEA. The CDR3 consists of 16 residues. V was pared by 4 bases and J by 0 bases, with 5 bases of the junction left unmatched. The CDR3 sequence: CSVGLAGAANTGELFF. The CDR3 DNA is TGCAGCGTTGGGCTAGCGGGGGCCGCGAACACCGGGGAGCTGTTTTTT.

This clonotype has at least ten counts. This chain joins TRBV20-1 and TRBJ2-1, with 7 bases fitting TRBD2. The CDR3 runs 16 residues. Germline V CDR1 and CDR2: DFQATT, SNEGSKA (reference sequence). Unmatched junction bases numbered 5, after V lost 0 bases and J lost 0 bases. The CDR3 loop reads CSAREARGSSYNEQFF. Written as DNA, the CDR3 is TGCAGTGCTAGAGAGGCGCGGGGGAGCTCCTACAATGAGCAGTTCTTC.

The chain couples TRBV5-1 to TRBJ2-2, with TRBD1 identical over 7 bases. With 5 bases clipped from V and 4 bases from J, the junction kept 5 bases outside the gene matches. CDR3 length: 14 residues. The germline V gene has CDR1 SGHRS and CDR2 YFSETQ. The CDR3 loop is CASRQGTVTGELFF. CDR3 sequence (DNA): TGCGCCAGCAGGCAGGGGACAGTCACCGGGGAGCTGTTTTTT.

The chain carries TRBV20-1 and TRBJ1-6; 8 positions match TRBD1. With 6 bases clipped from V and 13 bases from J, the junction kept 14 bases outside the gene matches. Germline V lookup: CDR1 DFQATT, CDR2 SNEGSKA (reference sequence). The CDR3 length is 14 residues. As DNA, the CDR3 is TGCAGTGCGGGCCGGGACAGGCAACTCTCGCCCCTCCACTTT. Translated, it gives CSAGRDRQLSPLHF.

This clonotype has only a few counts. This chain links TRBV10-3 with TRBJ2-7; the match to TRBD2 covers 16 bases. V gave up 5 bases and J gave up 2 bases; unmatched junction bases: 3. The V gene's germline CDR1 is ENHRY and CDR2 SYGVKD. This CDR3 is 16 amino acids long. CDR3 sequence reads: CAISPGTSGRAYEQYF. In nucleotides, the CDR3 is TGTGCCATCAGTCCCGGGACTAGCGGGAGGGCCTACGAGCAGTACTTC.

This clonotype was counted ten times or more. The rearrangement uses TRBV6-1 and TRBJ2-7; a weak D match, TRBD2 (5 bases). This CDR3 region has 15 residues. The V gene's germline CDR1 is MNHNS and CDR2 SASEGT. V was pared by 4 bases and J by 2 bases, with 15 bases between. CDR3 coding DNA: TGTGCCAGCAGTGGTTCGGCGGGTGTCCCCTACGAGCAGTACTTC. It codes for CASSGSAGVPYEQYF.

This sequence joins TRBV20-1 and TRBJ2-3, with 7 bases fitting TRBD1. V lost 1 base to trimming and J lost 2 bases; unmatched junction nucleotides: 9. Germline V gives CDR1 DFQATT, CDR2 SNEGSKA (reference sequence). This CDR3 has 16 amino acids. CDR3 sequence (DNA): TGCAGTGCTAGAGGGGGGACAGCAGCTCACACAGATACGCAGTATTTT. It translates to CSARGGTAAHTDTQYF.

In this sample, this clonotype turned up many times. The CDR3 loop is CASSLVPYPSSGNTIYF. CDR3 nucleotide sequence: TGTGCCAGCAGCTTAGTCCCGTATCCGAGCTCTGGAAACACCATATATTTT. The genes are TRBV11-3 and TRBJ1-3; D unresolved. The germline V gene has CDR1 SGHNT and CDR2 YENEEA. V was clipped by 1 base and J by 0 bases, with 13 bases between them. The CDR3 covers 17 residues.

This chain joins TRBV20-1 and TRBJ1-2, with D hard to call. The CDR3 totals 11 residues. Deletions cut 4 bases from V and 2 bases from J, with 5 bases between. The germline V gene has CDR1 DFQATT and CDR2 SNEGSKA (reference sequence). Written as DNA, the CDR3 is TGCAGTGCTAAGGCGAACTATGGCTACACCTTC. It yields the protein CSAKANYGYTF.

The V gene is TRBV2, the J gene TRBJ2-1; D is perhaps TRBD1 (5 bases). Germline V gene sequence: CDR1 SNHLY, CDR2 FYNNEI. The V gene lost 7 bases and the J gene lost 6 bases, with 13 bases spanning the gap. This CDR3 is 13 amino acids long. CDR3 residues: CASTPGSLNEQFF. In nucleotides, the CDR3 is TGTGCCAGCACCCCAGGGTCGCTCAATGAGCAGTTCTTC.

This clonotype was seen at least ten times. J is TRBJ2-7 and V is TRBV5-1; D is ambiguous. This CDR3 has 13 residues. The V end lost 4 bases, the J end lost 0 bases, and 8 bases lay between the germline ends. CDR1 is SGHRS, CDR2 YFSETQ, per germline. The CDR3 DNA is TGCGCCAGCAGCCCGACCCTCTCCTACGAGCAGTACTTC. It specifies CASSPTLSYEQYF.

This clonotype was counted at least ten times. The rearrangement links TRBV19 to TRBJ2-1; the D gene is possibly TRBD2 (5 bases). Looked up from germline, CDR1 is LNHDA and CDR2 is SQIVND (reference sequence). The CDR3 spans 15 residues. V dropped 1 base and J dropped 2 bases, with 9 bases sitting between them. CDR3 residues: CASSIADGTYNEQFF. The CDR3 region has the DNA TGTGCCAGTAGTATAGCGGACGGGACCTACAATGAGCAGTTCTTC.

The chain employs TRBV5-5 and TRBJ2-7; 11 bases are shared with TRBD2. V lost 0 bases to trimming and J lost 2 bases; unmatched junction nucleotides: 4. CDR1 and CDR2 (germline): SGHKS, YYEKEE (reference sequence). This CDR3 is 16 amino acids long. The CDR3 DNA is TGTGCCAGCAGCTTGGCGGGACTAGCGGCCCCCTACGAGCAGTACGTC. This encodes CASSLAGLAAPYEQYV.

This clonotype has a handful of counts. V usage is TRBV3-1 and J usage is TRBJ1-1; unclear D gene. CDR3 length: 11 residues. Germline CDR1 is LGHDT and CDR2 is YNNKEL (reference sequence). Trimming removed 6 bases at V and 6 bases at J, with 8 bases between. The CDR3 bases are TGTGCCAGCAGAGAGATAGCTGAAGCTTTCTTT. Its translation is CASREIAEAFF.

This clonotype occurred many times. The chain couples TRBV2 to TRBJ2-3, with 10 bases that match TRBD2. The trim removed 6 bases at V and 11 bases at J, leaving 11 bases unmatched. The length of the CDR3 is 14 residues. Germline CDR1 and CDR2: SNHLY and FYNNEI. The CDR3 DNA follows: TGTGCCAGCAGGTCTAGCGGGGGCCGGGACCGGCAGTATTTT. Protein product: CASRSSGGRDRQYF.

This clonotype was observed at least ten times. The chain employs TRBV10-3 and TRBJ2-3; D uncertain. Trimming shortened V by 3 bases and J by 2 bases, and 12 bases separated the two germline ends. From germline, CDR1 is ENHRY and CDR2 SYGVKD. This CDR3 has 15 residues. The CDR3 loop reads CAISDRKTVTDTQYF. CDR3 bases: TGTGCCATCAGTGACAGGAAAACCGTCACAGATACGCAGTATTTT.

This clonotype was picked up a small number of times. The chain employs TRBV24-1 and TRBJ1-1; possible D gene TRBD1, 6 bases. Trimming took 3 bases from V and 1 from J, leaving 11 bases between them. CDR1 is KGHDR and CDR2 is SFDVKD in the germline V gene. The CDR3 totals 15 residues. The CDR3 nucleotides read TGTGCCACCAGTGATCCGGCCAGGGGGAACACTGAAGCTTTCTTT. It encodes CATSDPARGNTEAFF.

In nucleotides, the CDR3 is TGTGCCATCAGTGAGTCTTTGGGGGGCAATGAGCAGTTCTTC. This codes for CAISESLGGNEQFF. V is TRBV10-3 and J is TRBJ2-1, with a weak D call TRBD2 (6 bases). Germline lookup yields CDR1 ENHRY and CDR2 SYGVKD. The CDR3 is 14 residues long. Trimming took 0 bases from V and 6 from J, leaving 9 bases between them.

This clonotype showed up just a few times. This chain uses TRBV5-1 with TRBJ1-1, with D hard to call. The CDR3 contains 14 residues. Between the trimmed V and J ends, which lost 6 bases and 1 base, there was a span of 13 bases. Germline V gene sequence: CDR1 SGHRS, CDR2 YFSETQ. The CDR3 region is CASTQKDTNTEAFF. CDR3 bases: TGCGCCAGCACCCAAAAAGACACGAACACTGAAGCTTTCTTT.

The V call is TRBV5-1, the J call TRBJ2-5; 8 nucleotides agree with TRBD2. Per the germline V gene, CDR1 is SGHRS and CDR2 is YFSETQ. CDR3 length equals 14 residues. With 3 bases clipped from V and 2 bases from J, the junction kept 3 bases outside the gene matches. The CDR3: CASSSGTRQETQYF. CDR3 in DNA: TGCGCCAGCAGCTCGGGGACTAGGCAAGAGACCCAGTACTTC.

The chain couples TRBV28 to TRBJ1-2; D unclear. Germline-derived CDR1 and CDR2 are MDHEN and SYDVKM. V was pared by 8 bases and J by 4 bases, with 11 bases between. The CDR3 runs to 12 residues. The CDR3 DNA reads as TGTGCCAGCGCTGTTCCTAGCTATGGCTACACCTTC. It yields the protein CASAVPSYGYTF.

Notes on this clonotype: A much larger clone differs from this one at a single base, so this may be a read error. The rearrangement joins TRBV18 to TRBJ1-1; unclear D gene. Germline CDR1 and CDR2: KGHSH and LQKENI. CDR3 length: 12 residues. The CDR3 sequence is CASSPSGTEVFF. For the CDR3, the DNA is TGTGCCAGCTCACCATCAGGCACTGAAGTTTTCTTT.

In regard to this clonotype: This may be a read error: a much more frequent sequence differs by one nucleotide. Because it lacks the conserved phenylalanine or tryptophan at the end, this CDR3 is likely a read error. The chain links TRBV27 to TRBJ2-3; D gene ambiguous. The germline V and J ends were trimmed by 4 bases and 5 bases, with 7 bases remaining between them. CDR1 is MNHEY, CDR2 SMNVEV, per germline (reference sequence). The CDR3 runs to 12 residues. CDR3 sequence (DNA): TGTGCCAGCAGTTCCGTGGGAGATACGCAGTATCTT. Translating gives CASSSVGDTQYL.

Many counts were recorded for this clonotype. The chain has TRBV18 and TRBJ2-5; D remains unclear. Trimming cost V 3 bases and J 3 bases, with 8 bases left between them. CDR3 length: 13 amino acids. Germline-derived CDR1 and CDR2 are KGHSH and LQKENI. This CDR3 is CASSPNLKETQYF. Written as DNA, the CDR3 is TGTGCCAGCTCACCGAACCTAAAAGAGACCCAGTACTTC.